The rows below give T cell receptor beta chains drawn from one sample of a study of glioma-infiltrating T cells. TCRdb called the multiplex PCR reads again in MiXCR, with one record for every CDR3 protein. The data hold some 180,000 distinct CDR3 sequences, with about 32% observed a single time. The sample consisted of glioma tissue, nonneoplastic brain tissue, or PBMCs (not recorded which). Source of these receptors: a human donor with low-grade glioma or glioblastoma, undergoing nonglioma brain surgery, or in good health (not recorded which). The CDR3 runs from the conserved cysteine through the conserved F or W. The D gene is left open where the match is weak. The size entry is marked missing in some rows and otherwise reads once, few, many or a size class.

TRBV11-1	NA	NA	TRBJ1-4	TGTGCCAGCAGCCAAAGAAGTTCGGGTGAAAAACTGTTTTTT	CASSQRSSGEKLFF
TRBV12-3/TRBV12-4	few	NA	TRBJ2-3	TGTGCCAGCAGTTTGGTCCCTAGCGATACGCAGTATTTT	CASSLVPSDTQYF
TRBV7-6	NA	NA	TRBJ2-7	TGTGCCAGCCCACGGGGTAGCGGCCTTCGGGAGCAGTACTTC	CASPRGSGLREQYF
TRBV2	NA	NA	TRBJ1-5	TGTGCCAGCGCCACCAGGGGACATCAGCCCCAGCATTTT	CASATRGHQPQHF
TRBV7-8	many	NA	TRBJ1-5	TGTGCCAGCAGCCCCTTGGCAGTAAATAGCAATCAGCCCCAGCATTTT	CASSPLAVNSNQPQHF
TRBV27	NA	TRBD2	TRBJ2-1	TGTGCCAGTGGCGGGACTAGAGGTAACAATGAGCAGTTCTTC	CASGGTRGNNEQFF
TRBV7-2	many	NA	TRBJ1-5	TGTGCCAGCAGCTTAGGTTCAGGGTTGCATCAGCCCCAGCATTTT	CASSLGSGLHQPQHF
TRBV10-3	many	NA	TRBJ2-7	TGTGCCATCAGCGCCGGGACTGGGGACGAGCAGTACTTC	CAISAGTGDEQYF
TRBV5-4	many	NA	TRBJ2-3	TGTGCCAGCAGCTTGGATTTGGGGACGGTAGGGGATACGCAGTATTTT	CASSLDLGTVGDTQYF
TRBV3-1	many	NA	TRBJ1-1	TGTGCCAGCAGCCAGGCGAGGAACACTGAAGCTTTCTTT	CASSQARNTEAFF
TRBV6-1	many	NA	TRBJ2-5	TGTGCCAGCAGTGGGATATTAGGGGGCCAAGAGACCCAGTACTTC	CASSGILGGQETQYF
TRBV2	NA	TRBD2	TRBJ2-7	TGTAACAGCAGTGATCTAGCGGGACCTGCCTACGAGCAGTACTTC	CNSSDLAGPAYEQYF
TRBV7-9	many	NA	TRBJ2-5	TGTGCCAGCAGCCGACCCGACGAGGTTGAGACCCAGTACTTC	CASSRPDEVETQYF
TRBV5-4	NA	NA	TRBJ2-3	TGTGCCAGCAACTTGGACTACTCTAGCACAGATACGCAGTATTTT	CASNLDYSSTDTQYF
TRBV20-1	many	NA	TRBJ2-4	TGCAGTGCTAGCCAGTACGTTAACATTCAGTACTTC	CSASQYVNIQYF
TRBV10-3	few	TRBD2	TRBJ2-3	TGTGCCATCGGCCTACCCGGACTAGTACGGTATACGCAGTATTTT	CAIGLPGLVRYTQYF
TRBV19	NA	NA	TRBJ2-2	TGTGCCAGTAGCTTTGCAGGGGACACCGGGGAGCTGTTTTTT	CASSFAGDTGELFF
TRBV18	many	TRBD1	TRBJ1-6	TGTGCCAGCCGATCCGACAGGGTGGGGAATTCACCCCTCCACTTT	CASRSDRVGNSPLHF
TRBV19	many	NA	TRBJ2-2	TGTGCCAGTAGGGGACTCGCCGAGACCGGGGAGCTGTTTTTT	CASRGLAETGELFF
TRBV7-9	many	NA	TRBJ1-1	TGTGCCAGCAGCTTAGAATTGGGGAACACTGAAGCTTTCTTT	CASSLELGNTEAFF
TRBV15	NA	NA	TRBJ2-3	TGTGCCACAAGCAGGGCCCTGGGTACGCAGTATTTT	CATSRALGTQYF
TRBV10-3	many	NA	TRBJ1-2	TGTGCCATCAGCCAACAGGAAAACTATGGCTACACCTTC	CAISQQENYGYTF
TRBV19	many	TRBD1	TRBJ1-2	TGTGCCAGTAGTTCTCGGACAGGGGATTATGGCTACACCTTC	CASSSRTGDYGYTF
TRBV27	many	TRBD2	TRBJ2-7	TGTGCCAGCAGGCGGGAGGGAACCTACGAGCAGTACTTC	CASRREGTYEQYF
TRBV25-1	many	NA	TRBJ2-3	TGTGCCAGCAGTGAGAGTCTTGGGACTCTCACAGATACGCAGTATTTT	CASSESLGTLTDTQYF
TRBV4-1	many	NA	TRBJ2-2	TGCGCCAGCAGCCAAGACGGCGGGGAGCTGTTTTTT	CASSQDGGELFF
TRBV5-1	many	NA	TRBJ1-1	TGCGCCAGCAGCTTGGATCAAGGGCTGGTCACTGAAGCTTTCTTT	CASSLDQGLVTEAFF